The subject of this entry is one TCR beta chain. Using a J-beta primer mix together with a sample-barcoded 5' primer, a second PCR was run for roughly 6 to 12 cycles. TCRdb reprocessed the 5' RACE reads with MiXCR, giving one entry per CDR3 protein. The sample has fewer than 2,000,000 distinct CDR3 sequences; approximately 39% are singletons. The data originate from a study of blood T cells in healthy people across ages. Isolated per sample were at least 6 million PBMCs. Germline CDR1 and CDR2: SGHKS and YYEKEE (reference sequence). There are 14 residues in the CDR3. V was pared by 3 bases and J by 1 base, with 11 bases between.

The receptor was derived from a human donor in good health. The sequenced sample consisted of blood. This sequence joins TRBV5-5 and TRBJ2-7, with a weak D call TRBD1 (5 bases). DNA of the CDR3: TGTGCCAGCAGCTCGGTTCCAGGGTCCTACGAGCAGTACTTC. Translating gives CASSSVPGSYEQYF.